The entry that follows covers one TCR beta chain sequence. The antigen remains undetermined. CDR1 is WNHNN and CDR2 is SYGVQD in the germline V gene (reference sequence). V gave up 1 base and J gave up 1 base, with 7 bases separating them. The CDR3 length is 14 residues. Attachment of unique molecular identifiers was made to individual cDNA molecules. TCRdb analysed the 5' RACE reads with MiXCR anew, one entry per CDR3 protein. The profile shows tens of thousands of distinct CDR3 sequences, roughly 5.5% of them singletons. The data were taken from a study of early T cells in non-severe SARS-CoV-2 infection. Study-wide points: Comparison of clonotypes with VDJdb favored anti-spike CD8 responses while missing private and CD4 specificities.

The sample comprised whole blood. The V and J genes are TRBV10-1 and TRBJ1-1; the D is unclear. This receptor was taken from an adult who was a healthcare worker with PCR-confirmed SARS-CoV-2 infection or an uninfected control (not recorded which). The CDR3 reads CASSEFRANTEAFF. For the CDR3, the DNA is TGCGCCAGCAGTGAGTTTCGTGCGAACACTGAAGCTTTCTTT.